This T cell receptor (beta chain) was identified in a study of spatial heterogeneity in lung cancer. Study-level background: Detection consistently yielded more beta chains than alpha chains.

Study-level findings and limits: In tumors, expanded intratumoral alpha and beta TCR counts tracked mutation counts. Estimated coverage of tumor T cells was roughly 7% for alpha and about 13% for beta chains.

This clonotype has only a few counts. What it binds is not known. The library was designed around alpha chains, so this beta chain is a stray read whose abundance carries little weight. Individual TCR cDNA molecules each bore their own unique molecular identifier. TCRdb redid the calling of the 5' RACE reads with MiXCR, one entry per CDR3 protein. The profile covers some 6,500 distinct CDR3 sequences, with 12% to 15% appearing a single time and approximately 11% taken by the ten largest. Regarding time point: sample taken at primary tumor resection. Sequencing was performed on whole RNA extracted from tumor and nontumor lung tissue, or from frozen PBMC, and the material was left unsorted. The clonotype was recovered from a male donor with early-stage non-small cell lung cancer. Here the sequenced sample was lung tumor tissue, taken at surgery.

The CDR3 coding sequence is TGTGCCAGCAGCTTAGGTCGGTCCGGCGGAGATACGCAGTATTTT. It encodes CASSLGRSGGDTQYF. The gene calls are TRBV7-9 and TRBJ2-3; D gene ambiguous. Germline V gene lookup returns CDR1 SEHNR and CDR2 FQNEAQ (reference sequence). The CDR3 runs to 15 residues. V was trimmed by 1 base and J by 5 bases, leaving 13 bases between them.